This T cell receptor beta chain stems from a study of blood T cell repertoires in COVID-19. Study background: Sample material is recorded as cDNA or gDNA derived from T cells, B-cell-depleted T cells, or PBMCs.

Per the study methods: The assay estimated nucleated cells by amplifying reference gene primers. Assay used: immunoSEQ multiplex PCR; TCRdb lists only in-frame clones, some missing. The V and J calls and the clone size are those of that table, but D and trimming were determined from the DNA. The sample yields more than 10,000 clones, roughly four fifths seen once. The V gene end was trimmed by 0 bases and the J gene end by 7 bases; junction bases not matched to a gene: 7. From germline, CDR1 is SEHNR and CDR2 FQNEAQ (reference sequence). CDR3 length: 18 amino acids. Sample: peripheral blood. The sequence derives from a man aged 35-49 years with active or convalescent COVID-19. This rearrangement joins TRBV7-9 to TRBJ2-1; 15 bases map to TRBD2. The CDR3 spells CASSLARPGTSGRNEQFF. The CDR3 DNA reads TGTGCCAGCAGCTTAGCCCGTCCCGGGACTAGCGGGAGGAATGAGCAGTTCTTC. Drawing the rest from reference TRBV7-9 and TRBJ2-1, the complete variable domain is DTGVSQNPRHKITKRGQNVTFRCDPISEHNRLYWYRQTLGQGPEFLTYFQNEAQLEKSRLLSDRFSAERPKGSFSTLEIQRTEQGDSAMYLCASSLARPGTSGRNEQFFGPGTRLTVL.